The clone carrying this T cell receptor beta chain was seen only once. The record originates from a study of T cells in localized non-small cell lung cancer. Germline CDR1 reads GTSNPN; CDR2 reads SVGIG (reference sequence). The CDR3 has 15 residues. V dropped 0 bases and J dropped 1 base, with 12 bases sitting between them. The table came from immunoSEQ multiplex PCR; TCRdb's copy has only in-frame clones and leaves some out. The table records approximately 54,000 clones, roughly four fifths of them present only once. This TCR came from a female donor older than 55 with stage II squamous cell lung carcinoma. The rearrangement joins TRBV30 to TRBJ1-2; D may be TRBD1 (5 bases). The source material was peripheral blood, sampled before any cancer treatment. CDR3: CAWSVRTPGNYGYTF. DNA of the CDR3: TGTGCCTGGAGTGTCAGGACACCGGGTAACTATGGCTACACCTTC.